This is a list of T cell receptor beta chains from one sample in a study of regulatory T cells in long-lasting Graves disease. TCRdb processed the multiplex PCR reads anew with MiXCR; each CDR3 protein has one entry. The table records around 250,000 distinct CDR3 sequences, roughly 18% of them present only once. The data were also submitted as part of a second study, on T cells in Graves' hyperthyroidism and ophthalmopathy.

Sequencing was performed on peripheral blood mononuclear cells (PBMCs), taken at new diagnosis, from a patient treated with antithyroid drugs. The source of these receptors is a woman in her twenties or thirties with Graves disease. CDR3s include the opening cysteine and the closing phenylalanine or tryptophan. A D gene is named only where the DNA matches it firmly. Some rows mark clone size as missing; the rest say once, few, many or name a class of expanded clone.

J | size | D | V | CDR3 | DNA
TRBJ2-2 | once | . | TRBV11-2 | CASSRTWNTGELFF | TGTGCCAGCAGTAGGACTTGGAACACCGGGGAGCTGTTTTTT
TRBJ2-7 | . | TRBD1 | TRBV5-1 | CAPPGQLFYEQYF | TGCGCCCCCCCGGGACAGCTATTCTACGAGCAGTACTTC
TRBJ2-3 | many | . | TRBV29-1 | CSVALPPRASSTDTQYF | TGCAGCGTCGCCCTCCCTCCGAGGGCCTCTAGCACAGATACGCAGTATTTT
TRBJ2-7 | . | TRBD2 | TRBV29-1 | CSADTSGGSEQYF | TGCAGCGCTGATACTAGCGGGGGCTCCGAGCAGTACTTC
TRBJ1-2 | many | . | TRBV2 | CASSVRGAGYTF | TGTGCCAGCAGTGTGCGAGGGGCTGGCTACACCTTC
TRBJ2-3 | . | TRBD2 | TRBV4-1 | CASRPPGEASGDRDTQYF | TGCGCCAGCAGACCTCCAGGGGAAGCTAGCGGGGATAGAGATACGCAGTATTTT
TRBJ2-3 | many | . | TRBV3-1 | CASSLRGGQVDTQYF | TGTGCCAGCAGCCTGCGAGGGGGGCAGGTGGATACGCAGTATTTT
TRBJ2-2 | many | . | TRBV5-5 | CASSLSGAGELFF | TGTGCCAGCAGCTTGTCAGGGGCCGGGGAGCTGTTTTTT
TRBJ2-2 | many | TRBD1 | TRBV2 | CASSWDRGAGELFF | TGTGCCAGCAGTTGGGACAGGGGGGCCGGGGAGCTGTTTTTT
TRBJ2-1 | . | TRBD1 | TRBV20-1 | CSARHDRDRTYNEQFF | TGCAGTGCTAGGCACGACCGGGACAGGACCTACAATGAGCAGTTCTTC
TRBJ2-5 | many | . | TRBV3-1 | CASSPRSRQETQYF | TGTGCCAGCAGCCCAAGGAGCCGACAAGAGACCCAGTACTTC
TRBJ1-5 | many | TRBD1 | TRBV5-1 | CASSLSGGDQPQHF | TGCGCCAGCAGCTTATCAGGGGGAGATCAGCCCCAGCATTTT
TRBJ2-3 | . | . | TRBV20-1 | CSARGSSGGTDTQYF | TGCAGTGCTAGAGGATCTTCGGGGGGCACAGATACGCAGTATTTT
TRBJ2-1 | many | . | TRBV29-1 | CSVQPGDTASNEQFF | TGCAGCGTTCAGCCTGGGGACACGGCGTCGAATGAGCAGTTCTTC
TRBJ2-2 | . | . | TRBV5-1 | CASSFRVGETGELFF | TGCGCCAGCAGTTTCCGGGTGGGAGAAACCGGGGAGCTGTTTTTT
TRBJ1-2 | many | . | TRBV14 | CASSDPGRYHTF | TGTGCCAGCAGCGATCCCGGACGGTATCACACCTTC
TRBJ2-5 | many | . | TRBV6-1 | CASRPIEGWSQETQYF | TGTGCCAGCAGGCCCATTGAGGGGTGGAGCCAAGAGACCCAGTACTTC
TRBJ1-2 | few | . | TRBV6-2/TRBV6-3 | CASVTTNYGYTF | TGTGCCAGCGTAACAACTAACTATGGCTACACCTTC
TRBJ2-1 | many | TRBD2 | TRBV12-3/TRBV12-4 | CASSRLAGYYNEQFF | TGTGCCAGCAGTCGACTAGCGGGGTATTACAATGAGCAGTTCTTC
TRBJ1-1 | many | . | TRBV7-9 | CASSPSRAFF | TGTGCCAGCAGCCCGAGTCGAGCTTTCTTT
TRBJ2-7 | many | TRBD1 | TRBV12-3/TRBV12-4 | CASSLLGQTLTYEQYF | TGTGCCAGCAGTTTACTGGGACAGACCCTGACCTACGAGCAGTACTTC
TRBJ1-2 | many | . | TRBV3-1 | CATIPDVDYGYTF | TGTGCCACCATCCCGGACGTTGACTATGGCTACACCTTC
TRBJ2-5 | many | TRBD2 | TRBV29-1 | CSVGLAGIRETQYF | TGCAGCGTTGGACTAGCGGGGATTCGGGAGACCCAGTACTTC
TRBJ2-5 | . | . | TRBV7-9 | CASSLARTGTRATQYF | TGTGCCAGCAGCTTAGCGAGGACGGGCACCAGGGCGACCCAGTACTTC
TRBJ2-2 | few | TRBD1 | TRBV10-1 | CASSDGGQGARDTGELFF | TGCGCCAGCAGTGATGGGGGACAGGGGGCTCGGGACACCGGGGAGCTGTTTTTT
TRBJ1-5 | many | . | TRBV11-1 | CASSLRNMESQHF | TGTGCCAGCAGCTTGCGGAACATGGAGTCCCAGCATTTT
TRBJ1-1 | . | . | TRBV19 | CASSIIQGGTEAFF | TGTGCCAGTAGTATTATCCAGGGAGGGACTGAAGCTTTCTTT
TRBJ2-3 | many | . | TRBV5-6 | CASSPAEGPVNTQYF | TGTGCCAGCAGCCCTGCAGAAGGGCCAGTAAATACGCAGTATTTT
TRBJ1-2 | many | . | TRBV5-1 | CASSPDLDGYTF | TGCGCCAGCAGCCCCGACCTAGATGGCTACACCTTC
TRBJ1-2 | many | TRBD1 | TRBV5-1 | CASRRDSLVGYTF | TGCGCCAGCAGGAGGGACAGCCTAGTTGGCTACACCTTC
TRBJ1-2 | few | . | TRBV6-1 | CASSIGLLGGYTF | TGTGCCAGCAGTATCGGGCTTCTCGGGGGCTACACCTTC
TRBJ2-3 | . | TRBD2 | TRBV27 | CASSPSGVGGTDTQYF | TGTGCCAGCAGTCCAAGCGGGGTGGGGGGCACAGATACGCAGTATTTT
TRBJ1-4 | many | . | TRBV12-3/TRBV12-4 | CASSFVGSGSRGEKLFF | TGTGCCAGCAGTTTTGTCGGATCAGGGTCCCGAGGTGAAAAACTGTTTTTT
TRBJ1-5 | many | . | TRBV10-2 | CASSESDSNQPQHF | TGCGCCAGCAGTGAGTCTGATAGCAATCAGCCCCAGCATTTT
TRBJ2-7 | . | . | TRBV6-1 | CASSDREEQYF | TGTGCCAGCAGTGACCGGGAGGAGCAGTACTTC
TRBJ1-6 | many | TRBD1 | TRBV20-1 | CSASGRQGAYSPLHF | TGCAGTGCTAGTGGCCGCCAGGGGGCTTATTCACCCCTCCACTTT
TRBJ1-6 | many | . | TRBV28 | CASSREGFGGYSPLHF | TGTGCCAGCAGTCGGGAGGGGTTTGGGGGATATTCACCCCTCCACTTT
TRBJ1-2 | many | TRBD1 | TRBV7-9 | CASSPGTGWIYGYTF | TGTGCCAGCAGCCCCGGGACAGGGTGGATCTATGGCTACACCTTC
TRBJ1-5 | many | . | TRBV20-1 | CSAMAGTSNQPQHF | TGCAGTGCTATGGCAGGCACTAGCAATCAGCCCCAGCATTTT
TRBJ2-5 | many | . | TRBV11-3 | CASSSGPDQETQYF | TGTGCCAGCAGCTCAGGGCCAGACCAAGAGACCCAGTACTTC